This T cell receptor (beta chain) originates from a study of T cells in Graves' hyperthyroidism and ophthalmopathy. General study results and limits: Ophthalmopathy was separated from stable hyperthyroidism by a 13 V-J model.

Uncontrolled infection, other autoimmune disease, pregnancy or lactation led to exclusion. Extraction of PBMCs used 10 ml of fresh peripheral blood. This clonotype has more than one count but fewer than ten. Antigen specificity is unknown. Trimming removed 7 bases from V and 0 bases from J, with 10 bases in between. In germline, CDR1 is SGHAT, CDR2 FQNNGV. The CDR3 covers 13 residues. Using RNA transcripts as the source, TCR beta CDR3 regions were amplified. The study used the HTBI primer set for a first-round RT-PCR of the TCR CDR3. TCRdb re-called the multiplex PCR reads through MiXCR, storing one row per CDR3 protein. The table shows roughly 360,000 distinct CDR3 sequences, with 13% occurring only once.

The TCR was taken from a young man with Graves' hyperthyroidism that later progressed to Graves' ophthalmopathy. The chain couples TRBV11-2 to TRBJ2-7; possible D gene TRBD2, 5 bases. Sequencing was done on a sample of blood. The CDR3 nucleotides are TGTGCCAGCACCCCGGGGAGCTCCTACGAGCAGTACTTC. It encodes CASTPGSSYEQYF.